This record concerns one T cell receptor (beta chain) sequence. Its recognized antigen is unknown. Qualities for individual bases were not recorded, and no much larger clone is one base off. This entry is derived from a study of blood T cell repertoires in COVID-19 (TCRdb year 2020). Study-level background: Samples from collaborators originated in the United States, Italy and Spain and spanned both the acute and convalescent phases of COVID-19. Samples came from the ongoing ImmuneRACE study (first 160 participants) plus 1,254 subjects from 6 global collaborators. Where available, HLA class I and class II types were obtained from metadata supplied by the sample provider rather than from assay-based typing. The sample metadata nearly always contained a de-identified subject ID, COVID-19 status, age in years and sex. The repertoires were made available in a free public database intended to serve as a resource for research on the immune response to SARS-CoV-2. The material from the prospective study consisted of cDNA or gDNA derived from T cells, B-cell-depleted T cells, or PBMCs. Subjects who had been exposed to COVID-19, were actively infected with it, or had recovered from it provided the deeply sampled blood TCRbeta repertoires that made up the dataset.

Study-level results and caveats: The quantity of clinical and demographic metadata differed by source and by participant and was supplied without curation.

From the cysteine up to the phenylalanine, the CDR3 has a length of 12 residues. Only the CDR3 DNA is retained, 36 bases long and in frame from the first base. From a lookup of the germline V gene (reference sequence), CDR1 and CDR2 are LNHDA and SQIVND. Trimming takes 5 bases from V and 1 base from J, and the germline ends sit 5 bases apart. One collaborating source in Seattle enrolled patients during active infection and followed them longitudinally through the course of disease. Whole blood was collected in K2EDTA tubes by collaborating institutions according to the institutions' own protocols. For TCRbeta analysis, collaborator samples were shipped as frozen whole blood, as isolated PBMCs, or as DNA extracted from either sample type. TCRbeta CDR3 regions were amplified from genomic DNA by means of the immunoSEQ Assay, a bias-controlled multiplex PCR. The original methods were these. The number of nucleated cells in each sample was estimated by amplification of reference gene primers within the assay. To quantify the absolute abundance of each unique TCRbeta CDR3 rearrangement, sequence reads were collapsed and filtered. For each sample, productive Simpson clonality was calculated as the square root of Simpson's diversity index across productive rearrangements. TCRdb mirrors the immuneACCESS table, restricted to in-frame sequences. Some clones are absent from its copies; in checked studies, under half trace to an unresolved V gene, and the reason for the others is unknown. For V, J and clone size, that table is used; D and trimming come from the DNA. The sample table holds 250,000 to 350,000 clones, of which roughly 90% were seen once. The ten most abundant clones make up roughly 7% of the sample.

The TCR originated in a woman in her twenties or thirties with COVID-19, enrolled during active disease. Sequenced: peripheral blood. The rearrangement joined TRBV19 to TRBJ1-1; the D gene identity is not certain. Here is the DNA: TGTGCCAGTAGTTATCCGAACACTGAAGCTTTCTTT. This encodes CASSYPNTEAFF.